This T cell receptor beta chain appears in the sequencing data of a study of T-cell reconstitution after alpha-beta-depleted transplantation in children. Only a few counts were recorded for this clonotype. The CDR3 has 16 residues. The trim removed 3 bases at V and 5 bases at J, leaving 10 bases unmatched. In germline, CDR1 is SEHNR, CDR2 FQNEAQ (reference sequence). A TCRbeta library incorporating unique molecular identifiers was prepared. TCRdb re-called the PCR reads with MiXCR, one entry per CDR3 protein. The sample includes approximately 230,000 distinct CDR3 sequences, about 26% seen only once; the top ten take approximately 2.5%.

The sequence was collected from a girl aged 2-15 years with Fanconi anemia, due to receive a stem cell transplant. V is TRBV7-9 and J is TRBJ2-1; 7 bases fit TRBD2. The sequencing used PBMCs, collected before TCRalphabeta/CD19-depleted stem cell transplant. The CDR3 nucleotides read TGTGCCAGCAGCTTGGACTCGAGCGGGGCGGACAATGAGCAGTTCTTC. Protein: CASSLDSSGADNEQFF.